These 26 T cell receptor beta chains share one sample of origin, sequenced in a study of cytomegalovirus exposure and HLA in healthy donors. A multiplex PCR was run with 60 Vbeta primers and 13 Jbeta primers. Some clones are missing from TCRdb's copy, which holds only in-frame ones; the method was immunoSEQ multiplex PCR. The table shows 150,000 to 200,000 clones, with about three quarters occurring only once. Sequenced: PBMCs. The receptors were sampled from a man aged 25 to 40 in good health and CMV-seropositive.

This chain uses TRBV12-5 with TRBJ1-5, with D unclear. The CDR3 sequence is 12 residues long. Trimming took 3 bases from V and 4 from J, leaving 4 bases between them. CDR1 is LGHNT and CDR2 is FRNRAP in the germline V gene. The CDR3 DNA is TGTGCTAGTGGTTTTCTAAATCAGCCCCAGCATTTT. Translating it yields CASGFLNQPQHF.

This clone was seen a single time. The CDR3 nucleotides read TGTGCCAGCAGTCCTACCAATCAGCCCCAGCATTTT. Its translation is CASSPTNQPQHF. This chain links TRBV27 with TRBJ1-5; D not certain. The germline gives CDR1 MNHEY, CDR2 SMNVEV (reference sequence). The CDR3 has 12 residues. Trimming cost V 5 bases and J 3 bases, with 5 bases left between them.

This clone was seen only a few times. The rearrangement joins TRBV14 to TRBJ2-5; D call uncertain. The CDR3 totals 11 residues. Trimming removed 0 bases at V and 7 bases at J, with 3 bases between. The germline V gene has CDR1 SGHDN and CDR2 FVKESK. The CDR3 here is CASSQEATQYF. The CDR3 DNA reads TGTGCCAGCAGCCAAGAGGCGACCCAGTACTTC.

V is TRBV5-5 and J is TRBJ1-2; 10 nucleotides match TRBD1. Germline V lookup: CDR1 SGHKS, CDR2 YYEKEE (reference sequence). V gave up 4 bases and J gave up 7 bases; unmatched junction bases: 7. CDR3 length: 14 residues. The CDR3 DNA reads as TGTGCCAGCAGCCCCGGGACAGGGGTAACTGGCTACACCTTC. Protein sequence: CASSPGTGVTGYTF.

This clone showed up just a few times. The chain joins TRBV6-5 to TRBJ1-2; tentative D call: TRBD1 (5 bases). Germline loops: CDR1 MNHEY, CDR2 SVGAGI. Deletions cut 2 bases from V and 8 bases from J, with 12 bases between. This CDR3 has 13 residues. CDR3: CASSYNRGEGYTF. CDR3 sequence (DNA): TGTGCCAGCAGTTACAATCGGGGGGAAGGCTACACCTTC.

The sample holds a few counts of this clone. The chain joins TRBV4-1 to TRBJ2-7, with TRBD1 identical over 10 bases. The CDR3 is 16 residues long. Germline V gene lookup returns CDR1 MGHRA and CDR2 YSYEKL. Trimming at V came to 4 bases and at J to 1 base, leaving 7 bases not matched to a gene. DNA of the CDR3: TGCGCCAGCAGCCTAAAGCCGGGACAGGGGTCCTACGAGCAGTACTTC. Translation gives CASSLKPGQGSYEQYF.

This chain uses TRBV6-6 with TRBJ1-1, with a tentative D call TRBD1 (5 bases). Germline CDR1 and CDR2: MNHNY and SVGAGI (reference sequence). V dropped 4 bases and J dropped 0 bases, with 9 bases sitting between them. The CDR3 extends over 14 amino acids. The CDR3 is CASSFGGMNTEAFF. The CDR3 DNA follows: TGTGCCAGCAGTTTCGGGGGAATGAACACTGAAGCTTTCTTT.

The chain uses TRBV18 and TRBJ1-2; D is perhaps TRBD1 (5 bases). The CDR3 is made up of 15 amino acids. V was cut by 1 base and J by 2 bases, with 11 bases left in between. Germline CDR1 reads KGHSH; CDR2 reads LQKENI. The DNA of the CDR3 is TGTGCCAGCTCACCACAACAGGATACCAACTATGGCTACACCTTC. It yields the protein CASSPQQDTNYGYTF.

The V and J genes are TRBV9 and TRBJ2-2, with TRBD2 matching over 8 bases. The trim removed 0 bases at V and 5 bases at J, leaving 3 bases unmatched. This CDR3 has 15 amino acids. CDR1 and CDR2 from the germline V gene are SGDLS and YYNGEE. In DNA, the CDR3 is TGTGCCAGCAGCGTAGGAGCGGGAGAAACCGGGGAGCTGTTTTTT. Its protein product is CASSVGAGETGELFF.

V and J are TRBV6-1 and TRBJ2-5; 9 bases line up with TRBD2. CDR3 length: 16 residues. V was pared by 4 bases and J by 4 bases, with 10 bases of the junction left unmatched. Looked up from germline, CDR1 is MNHNS and CDR2 is SASEGT. CDR3 residues: CASSASSGAQGETQYF. In DNA form, the CDR3 reads TGTGCCAGCAGTGCCTCTAGCGGGGCTCAGGGAGAGACCCAGTACTTC.

The table lists this clone with a count of one. The chain is built from TRBV5-1 and TRBJ1-5; D perhaps matches TRBD1 (5 bases). Germline V gives CDR1 SGHRS, CDR2 YFSETQ. CDR3 length: 15 amino acids. V was trimmed by 0 bases and J by 7 bases, leaving 14 bases between them. CDR3 sequence: CASSLGGVGGQPQHF. The CDR3 nucleotides read TGCGCCAGCAGCTTGGGGGGGGTGGGAGGCCAGCCCCAGCATTTT.

The V and J genes are TRBV11-1 and TRBJ2-1, with 13 bases matching TRBD2. The CDR3 has 17 amino acids. Looked up from germline, CDR1 is SGHAT and CDR2 is FQDESV (reference sequence). Trimming at V came to 1 base and at J to 9 bases, leaving 9 bases not matched to a gene. The CDR3 nucleotides are TGTGCCAGCAGCTTAGGACTAGCGGGAGGCACTTCGGGTGAGCAGTTCTTC. This encodes CASSLGLAGGTSGEQFF.

The V gene is TRBV12-5, the J gene TRBJ1-2; 7 nucleotides line up with TRBD1. Germline V gives CDR1 LGHNT, CDR2 FRNRAP. This CDR3 has 16 residues. J gave up 0 bases and V 5 bases, and 9 bases lay outside the gene matches. The CDR3 spells CASGHPGTAPNYGYTF. Written as DNA, the CDR3 is TGTGCTAGTGGTCACCCAGGGACAGCGCCTAACTATGGCTACACCTTC.

The chain has TRBV29-1 and TRBJ2-7, with unresolved D. Trimming left V 0 bases short and J 5 bases short, with 5 bases between. The CDR3 contains 11 residues. In germline, CDR1 is SQVTM, CDR2 ANQGSEA. CDR3 bases: TGCAGCGTTGAAGATAACAACGAGCAGTACTTC. Encoded protein: CSVEDNNEQYF.

V and J are TRBV5-1 and TRBJ2-5; D is uncertain. CDR1 SGHRS and CDR2 YFSETQ come from the germline V gene. The CDR3 consists of 14 residues. Trimming shortened V by 7 bases and J by 4 bases, and 17 bases separated the two germline ends. Written as DNA, the CDR3 is TGCGCCAGCGACTTCACGGCCCGCGGAGAGACCCAGTACTTC. Translating gives CASDFTARGETQYF.

V gene TRBV28 combines with J gene TRBJ2-7; D not resolved. V gave up 7 bases and J gave up 7 bases, with 11 bases separating them. From germline, CDR1 is MDHEN and CDR2 SYDVKM. CDR3 length equals 11 residues. CDR3 nucleotides: TGTGCCAGCACCTTTTCGCAGGAGCAGTACTTC. Translation gives CASTFSQEQYF.

This clone was seen a few times. The chain recombines TRBV19 with TRBJ2-1, with 7 bases identical to TRBD2. CDR3 length: 16 amino acids. The germline V gene has CDR1 LNHDA and CDR2 SQIVND (reference sequence). The V segment lost 0 bases and the J segment 2 bases; nucleotides outside the gene matches: 4. This CDR3 is CASSIELADPYNEQFF. The CDR3, as DNA: TGTGCCAGTAGTATAGAGCTAGCGGATCCCTACAATGAGCAGTTCTTC.

The genes are TRBV6-5 and TRBJ1-2; possibly TRBD1 for D (6 bases). V dropped 6 bases and J dropped 8 bases, with 16 bases sitting between them. The CDR3 contains 13 residues. The germline CDR1 and CDR2 sequences are MNHEY and SVGAGI. The CDR3 loop is CASSPGGPGGYTF. The CDR3 DNA sequence: TGTGCCAGCAGCCCCGGGGGGCCGGGAGGCTACACCTTC.

To note about this clone: The junction departs from germline at one end; a sequencing error may be responsible. The rearrangement joins TRBV7-9 to TRBJ1-3; D may be TRBD1 (6 bases). The CDR3 totals 14 residues. Germline V gene lookup returns CDR1 SEHNR and CDR2 FQNEAQ (reference sequence). In nucleotides, the CDR3 is TGTTCCAGCAGGGGAGACAGGCACGGAAACACCATATATTTT. Amino acids: CSSRGDRHGNTIYF.

This clone was counted once. The chain has TRBV27 and TRBJ2-3, with 7 bases matching TRBD1. The CDR3 is 13 residues long. Trimming took 3 bases from V and 5 from J; bases not matched to a gene: 2. Germline CDR1 is MNHEY and CDR2 is SMNVEV (reference sequence). The CDR3 spells CASSFPGGDTQYF. CDR3 nucleotides: TGTGCCAGCAGTTTCCCAGGGGGAGATACGCAGTATTTT.

This clone was found a few times. V usage is TRBV30 and J usage is TRBJ2-3, with TRBD1 identical over 7 bases. Per the germline V gene, CDR1 is GTSNPN and CDR2 is SVGIG (reference sequence). Germline trimming cut 4 bases from V and 1 base from J; bases unmatched to any gene: 2. The CDR3 has 13 amino acids. CDR3 sequence: CAWTTGGTDTQYF. In DNA, the CDR3 is TGTGCCTGGACCACAGGGGGCACAGATACGCAGTATTTT.

Worth noting for this clone: Distinct nucleotide sequences in the sample also encode this CDR3. This chain uses TRBV27 with TRBJ1-1; 8 nucleotides match TRBD1. This CDR3 is 12 amino acids long. With V trimmed by 6 bases and J by 4 bases, 1 base remained unmatched. CDR1 MNHEY and CDR2 SMNVEV come from the germline V gene (reference sequence). CDR3 amino acids: CASSTGGTEAFF. The CDR3 DNA reads as TGTGCCAGCAGCACAGGGGGCACTGAAGCTTTCTTT.

CDR3 DNA: TGTGCCAGCAGAGGACTAGTGGGGGAGGGCCACACCGGGGAGCTGTTTTTT. Protein product: CASRGLVGEGHTGELFF. The chain recombines TRBV5-6 with TRBJ2-2; 7 nucleotides line up with TRBD2. The J segment lost 3 bases and the V segment lost 5 bases, leaving 13 bases of the junction unmatched. Germline V gene data show CDR1 as SGHDT and CDR2 as YYEEEE. This CDR3 region has 17 residues. The variable domain in full, with the rest retrieved from reference TRBV5-6 and TRBJ2-2, is DAGVTQSPTHLIKTRGQQVTLRCSPKSGHDTVSWYQQALGQGPQFIFQYYEEEERQRGNFPDRFSGHQFPNYSSELNVNALLLGDSALYLCASRGLVGEGHTGELFFGEGSRLTVL.

V and J are TRBV5-3 and TRBJ1-5; 7 bases fit TRBD1. TRBV5-3 is an ORF; its function is uncertain. CDR3 length equals 15 residues. V was clipped by 1 base and J by 6 bases; unmatched bases: 7. In DNA form, the CDR3 reads TGTGCCAGAAGCTTGACAGGGGTGAGGACTCAGCCCCAGCATTTT. This sequence encodes CARSLTGVRTQPQHF.

The chain has TRBV30 and TRBJ2-7; TRBD2 might be the D (6 bases). CDR3 size: 13 residues. V lost 5 bases to trimming and J lost 6 bases, with 17 bases between them. Germline V gives CDR1 GTSNPN, CDR2 SVGIG (reference sequence). CDR3 sequence (DNA): TGTGCCTGGGCGCCATGGGGGGACGGCGAGCAGTACTTC. Encoded protein: CAWAPWGDGEQYF. The full variable domain, rest sourced from reference TRBV30 and TRBJ2-7, is SQTIHQWPATLVQPVGSPLSLECTVEGTSNPNLYWYRQAAGRGLQLLFYSVGIGQISSEVPQNLSASRPQDRQFILSSKKLLLSDSGFYLCAWAPWGDGEQYFGPGTRLTVT.

V gene TRBV28 combines with J gene TRBJ2-1, with a weak D call TRBD2 (6 bases). V lost 5 bases, J lost 1 base, and 15 bases lay in between. The CDR3 covers 16 residues. Germline V gene lookup returns CDR1 MDHEN and CDR2 SYDVKM. Here the CDR3 DNA reads TGTGCCAGCAGTAATGAAGGTGGGGGGTCCTACAATGAGCAGTTCTTC. Protein product: CASSNEGGGSYNEQFF.